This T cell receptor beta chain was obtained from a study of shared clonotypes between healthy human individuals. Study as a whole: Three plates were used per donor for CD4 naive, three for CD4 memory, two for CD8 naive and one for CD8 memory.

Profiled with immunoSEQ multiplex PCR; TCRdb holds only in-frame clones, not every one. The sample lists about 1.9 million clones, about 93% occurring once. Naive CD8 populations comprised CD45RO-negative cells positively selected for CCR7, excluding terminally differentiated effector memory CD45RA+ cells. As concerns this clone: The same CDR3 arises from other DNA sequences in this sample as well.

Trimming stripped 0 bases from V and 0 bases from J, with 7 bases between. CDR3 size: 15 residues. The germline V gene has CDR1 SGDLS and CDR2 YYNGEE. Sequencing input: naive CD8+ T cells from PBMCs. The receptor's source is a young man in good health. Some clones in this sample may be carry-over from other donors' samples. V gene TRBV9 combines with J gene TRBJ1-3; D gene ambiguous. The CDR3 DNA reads TGTGCCAGCAGCGTAGGGGCCCTCTCTGGAAACACCATATATTTT. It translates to CASSVGALSGNTIYF.